Listed below are T cell receptor beta chains from one sample, sequenced in a study of CD8 T cells in ankylosing spondylitis. One entry per CDR3 protein, called by TCRdb with MiXCR from the 5' RACE reads. The sample lists about 390,000 distinct CDR3 sequences, 20% to 25% seen once, with less than 20% in the top ten. The material sequenced was blood, either unsorted or a sorted T cell fraction (not recorded which). All receptors derive from a male donor with ankylosing spondylitis. Both conserved end residues are part of each CDR3. Each record gives: CDR3 protein, V gene, J gene.

cdr3_aa: CSARLANSNQPQHF; v_call: TRBV20-1; j_call: TRBJ1-5
cdr3_aa: CASSSGTSGSGYEQYF; v_call: TRBV6-5; j_call: TRBJ2-7
cdr3_aa: CSARDTSGRIAGELFF; v_call: TRBV20-1; j_call: TRBJ2-2
cdr3_aa: CSAPTRTGGTEAFF; v_call: TRBV20-1; j_call: TRBJ1-1
cdr3_aa: CSATIGTIGTGANVLTF; v_call: TRBV20-1; j_call: TRBJ2-6
cdr3_aa: CASSLNPSGGGYTF; v_call: TRBV7-3; j_call: TRBJ1-2
cdr3_aa: CSARALAGWADEQFF; v_call: TRBV20-1; j_call: TRBJ2-1
cdr3_aa: CASSVLLAGHDNEQFF; v_call: TRBV7-3; j_call: TRBJ2-1
cdr3_aa: CASSGGRQETQYF; v_call: TRBV19; j_call: TRBJ2-5
cdr3_aa: CASRLSYNSPLHF; v_call: TRBV27; j_call: TRBJ1-6
cdr3_aa: CASSLTARSNTGELFF; v_call: TRBV7-3; j_call: TRBJ2-2
cdr3_aa: CASSRQHNQPQHF; v_call: TRBV12-3/TRBV12-4; j_call: TRBJ1-5
cdr3_aa: CSAPGTASYEQYF; v_call: TRBV20-1; j_call: TRBJ2-7
cdr3_aa: CATSDALTDTQYF; v_call: TRBV24-1; j_call: TRBJ2-3
cdr3_aa: CSVEGSNYGYTF; v_call: TRBV29-1; j_call: TRBJ1-2
cdr3_aa: CSVEQTGGETQYF; v_call: TRBV29-1; j_call: TRBJ2-5
cdr3_aa: CASSEMAASYEQYF; v_call: TRBV2; j_call: TRBJ2-7
cdr3_aa: CASSTRTGGSGANVLTF; v_call: TRBV27; j_call: TRBJ2-6
cdr3_aa: CAISESLREATDTQYF; v_call: TRBV10-3; j_call: TRBJ2-3
cdr3_aa: CASSSDRGRNTIYF; v_call: TRBV6-1; j_call: TRBJ1-3
cdr3_aa: CASSVVFTGELFF; v_call: TRBV9; j_call: TRBJ2-2
cdr3_aa: CASSAIFREQYF; v_call: TRBV7-6; j_call: TRBJ2-7
cdr3_aa: CATSQNRGDSTYEQYF; v_call: TRBV24-1; j_call: TRBJ2-7
cdr3_aa: CASSVVHSGNTIYF; v_call: TRBV9; j_call: TRBJ1-3
cdr3_aa: CASSESTPGANVLTF; v_call: TRBV10-2; j_call: TRBJ2-6
cdr3_aa: CASSRQVDTGELFF; v_call: TRBV7-7; j_call: TRBJ2-2
cdr3_aa: CASSLNQGAYNEQFF; v_call: TRBV7-6; j_call: TRBJ2-1
cdr3_aa: CASSSRDPLTYEQYF; v_call: TRBV5-1; j_call: TRBJ2-7
cdr3_aa: CASRGTDNQPQHF; v_call: TRBV6-6; j_call: TRBJ1-5
cdr3_aa: CASSVGEYNEQFF; v_call: TRBV11-2; j_call: TRBJ2-1
cdr3_aa: CASSPQGPRIGETQYF; v_call: TRBV27; j_call: TRBJ2-5
cdr3_aa: CSVDHRQGGGYTF; v_call: TRBV29-1; j_call: TRBJ1-2
cdr3_aa: CSVTRGGPNTEAFF; v_call: TRBV29-1; j_call: TRBJ1-1